This T cell receptor beta chain is from a study of OX40 agonist ivuxolimab in advanced cancers. Study-level background: The mean age was roughly 60 years, ranging from 23 to 79, with 65% to 85% of participants male.

Here immunoSEQ multiplex PCR was the method, and the copy in TCRdb shows in-frame clones only, minus some. The sample yields more than 45,000 clones, approximately 91% seen once. General observations from the study: CD8+ T cells averaged more expanded clones than CD4+.

Concerning this clone: Its antigen is currently unknown.

The CDR3 loop spans 14 amino acids. The germline V gene has CDR1 SGHNT and CDR2 YYREEE (reference sequence). Germline trimming cut 4 bases from V and 6 bases from J; bases unmatched to any gene: 5. Sequences were derived from CD4+ or CD8+ T cells sorted from blood, sampled in a trial of the OX40 agonist ivuxolimab. This chain uses TRBV5-4 with TRBJ2-1; the match to TRBD2 covers 9 bases. This TCR derives from an adult with an advanced solid tumor such as melanoma, head and neck, liver or kidney cancer. The CDR3 sequence: CASSQGLASNEQFF. The CDR3 DNA sequence: TGTGCCAGCAGCCAGGGACTAGCTTCCAATGAGCAGTTCTTC.